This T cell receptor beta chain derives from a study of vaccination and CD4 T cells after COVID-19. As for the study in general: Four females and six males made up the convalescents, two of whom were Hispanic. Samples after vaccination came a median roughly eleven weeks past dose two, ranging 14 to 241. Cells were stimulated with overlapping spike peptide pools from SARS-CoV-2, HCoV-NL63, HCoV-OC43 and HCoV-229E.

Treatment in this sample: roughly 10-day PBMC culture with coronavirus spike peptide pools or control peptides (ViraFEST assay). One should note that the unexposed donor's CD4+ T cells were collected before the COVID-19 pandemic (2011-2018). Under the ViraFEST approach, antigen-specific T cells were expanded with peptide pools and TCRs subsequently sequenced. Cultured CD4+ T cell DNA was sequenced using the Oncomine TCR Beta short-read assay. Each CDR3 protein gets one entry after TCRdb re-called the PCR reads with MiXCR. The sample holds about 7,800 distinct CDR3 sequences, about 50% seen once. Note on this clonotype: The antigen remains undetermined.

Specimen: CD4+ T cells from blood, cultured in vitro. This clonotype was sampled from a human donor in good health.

CDR3 residues: CASSESGLRGSPLHF. The CDR3 DNA reads as TGCGCCAGCAGTGAGTCGGGCCTTAGGGGATCACCCCTCCACTTT. V is TRBV10-1 and J is TRBJ1-6; D perhaps matches TRBD1 (5 bases). CDR1 WNHNN and CDR2 SYGVQD come from the germline V gene (reference sequence). Trimming cost V 0 bases and J 10 bases, with 13 bases left between them. CDR3 length: 15 residues.